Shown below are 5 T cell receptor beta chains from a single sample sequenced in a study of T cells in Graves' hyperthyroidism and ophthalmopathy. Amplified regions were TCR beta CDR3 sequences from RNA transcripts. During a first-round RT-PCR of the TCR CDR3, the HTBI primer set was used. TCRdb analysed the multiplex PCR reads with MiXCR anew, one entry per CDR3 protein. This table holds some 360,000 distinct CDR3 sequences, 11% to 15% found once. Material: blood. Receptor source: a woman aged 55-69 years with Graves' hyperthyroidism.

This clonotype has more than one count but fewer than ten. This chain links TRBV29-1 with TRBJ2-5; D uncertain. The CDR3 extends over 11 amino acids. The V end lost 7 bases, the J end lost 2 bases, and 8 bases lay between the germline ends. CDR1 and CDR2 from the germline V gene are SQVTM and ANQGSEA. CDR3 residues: CSGQNQETQYF. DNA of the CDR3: TGCAGCGGGCAGAATCAAGAGACCCAGTACTTC. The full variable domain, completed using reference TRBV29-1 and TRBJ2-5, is SAVISQKPSRDICQRGTSLTIQCQVDSQVTMMFWYRQQPGQSLTLIATANQGSEATYESGFVIDKFPISRPNLTFSTLTVSNMSPEDSSIYLCSGQNQETQYFGPGTRLLVL.

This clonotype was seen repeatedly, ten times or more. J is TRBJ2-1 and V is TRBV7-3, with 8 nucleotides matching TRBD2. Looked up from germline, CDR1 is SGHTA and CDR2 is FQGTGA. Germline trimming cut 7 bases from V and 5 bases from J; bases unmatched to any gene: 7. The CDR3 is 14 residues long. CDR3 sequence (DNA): TGTGCCAGCAAGAAAACTAGCGGCCACAATGAGCAGTTCTTC. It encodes CASKKTSGHNEQFF.

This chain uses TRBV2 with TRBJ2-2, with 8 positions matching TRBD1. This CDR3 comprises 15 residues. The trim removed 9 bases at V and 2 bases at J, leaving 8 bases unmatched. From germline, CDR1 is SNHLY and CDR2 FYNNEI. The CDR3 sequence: CASRQGRQNTGELFF. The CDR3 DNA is TGTGCCAGTAGACAGGGGCGCCAAAACACCGGGGAGCTGTTTTTT.

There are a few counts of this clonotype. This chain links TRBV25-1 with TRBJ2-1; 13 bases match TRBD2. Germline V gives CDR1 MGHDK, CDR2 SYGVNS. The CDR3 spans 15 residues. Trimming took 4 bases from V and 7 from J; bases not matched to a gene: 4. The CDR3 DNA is TGTGCCAGCAGTGCCGGGACTAGCGGGACGAATGAGCAGTTCTTC. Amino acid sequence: CASSAGTSGTNEQFF. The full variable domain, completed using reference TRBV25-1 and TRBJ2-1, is EADIYQTPRYLVIGTGKKITLECSQTMGHDKMYWYQQDPGMELHLIHYSYGVNSTEKGDLSSESTVSRIRTEHFPLTLESARPSHTSQYLCASSAGTSGTNEQFFGPGTRLTVL.

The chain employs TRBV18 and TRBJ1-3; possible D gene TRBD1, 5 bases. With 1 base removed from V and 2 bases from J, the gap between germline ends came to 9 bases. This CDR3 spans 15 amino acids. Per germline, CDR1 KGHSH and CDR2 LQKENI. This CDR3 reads CASSPQTATGNTIYF. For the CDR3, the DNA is TGTGCCAGCTCACCACAGACAGCAACTGGAAACACCATATATTTT.